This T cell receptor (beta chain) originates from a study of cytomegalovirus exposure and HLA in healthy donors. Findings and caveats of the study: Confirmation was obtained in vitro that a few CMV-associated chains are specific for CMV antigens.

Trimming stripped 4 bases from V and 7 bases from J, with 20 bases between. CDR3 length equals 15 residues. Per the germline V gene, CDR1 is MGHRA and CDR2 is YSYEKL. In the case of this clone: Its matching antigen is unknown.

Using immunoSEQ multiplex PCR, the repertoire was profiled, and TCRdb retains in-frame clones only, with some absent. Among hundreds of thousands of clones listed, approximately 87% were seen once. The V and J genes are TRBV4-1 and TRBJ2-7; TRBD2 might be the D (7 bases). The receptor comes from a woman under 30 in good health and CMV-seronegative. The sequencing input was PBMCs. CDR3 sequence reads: CASSLRIGGVGEQYF. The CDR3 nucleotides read TGCGCCAGCAGCCTCAGGATAGGGGGGGTGGGTGAGCAGTACTTC.